The rows below give T cell receptor beta chains drawn from one sample of a study of CD8 T cells in Susac syndrome. In TCRdb, the immunoSEQ multiplex PCR reads were re-called with MiXCR into one record per CDR3 protein. Of 70,000 to 100,000 distinct CDR3 sequences in the sample, roughly 95% were seen once. The sequencing sample was made of CD8+ T cells from PBMCs. These receptors all come from a human donor with Susac syndrome. Each CDR3 is given with its conserved first and last residue. D genes are given only for firm matches. Clone sizes are given selectively: once, few, many, or a class where the clone is expanded.

>.|.|TRBJ2-3|TRBV9
TGTGCAAGCACCCCGAGGGGGGCCGTCACAGATACGCAGTATTTT
CASTPRGAVTDTQYF
>.|few|TRBJ2-1|TRBV6-4
TGTGCCAGCAGTGTAGAGGGGAGCTCCTACAATGAGCAGTTCTTC
CASSVEGSSYNEQFF
>TRBD2|.|TRBJ2-1|TRBV7-8
TGTGCCAGCAGACCAGGGACTAGCGGGGGGGCACAGCAGTTCTTC
CASRPGTSGGAQQFF
>TRBD1|.|TRBJ1-6|TRBV7-9
TGTGCCAGCAGCCCCAGACCGGGACAGCATTCACCCCTCCACTTT
CASSPRPGQHSPLHF
>.|.|TRBJ2-5|TRBV10-3
TGTGCCATCAGTGATTCAGGCGGGGGCAAGACCCAGTACTTC
CAISDSGGGKTQYF
>.|.|TRBJ2-7|TRBV29-1
TGCAGCGTTGTTGGACCACCCGTCGACCGTATAAGCTCCTACGAGCAGTACTTC
CSVVGPPVDRISSYEQYF
>.|.|TRBJ2-1|TRBV4-1
TGCGCCAGCAGCCTTAAACCCGACCCCCTCAATGAGCAGTTCTTC
CASSLKPDPLNEQFF
>.|.|TRBJ2-5|TRBV3-1
TGTGCCAGCAGCCAAGTCGCGGAGCAAGAGACCCAGTACTTC
CASSQVAEQETQYF
>.|.|TRBJ2-6|TRBV7-3
TGTGCCAGCAGCTCGGGACACAACTCTGGGGCCAACGTCCTGACTTTC
CASSSGHNSGANVLTF
>.|.|TRBJ2-3|TRBV11-2
TGTGCCAGCAGCCTAACAATTCGGGATACGCAGTATTTT
CASSLTIRDTQYF
>.|once|TRBJ1-3|TRBV9
TGTGCCAGCAGCGCGGGACGGTTCTACTCTGGAAACACCATATATTTT
CASSAGRFYSGNTIYF
>TRBD2|.|TRBJ2-1|TRBV12-5
TGTGCTAGTGATCTTGCCCAGCGGGGGTATCTCGATGAGCAGTTCTTC
CASDLAQRGYLDEQFF
>.|.|TRBJ1-1|TRBV9
TGTGCCAGCAGCGTAGAAGGAGGAACTGAAGCTTTCTTT
CASSVEGGTEAFF
>TRBD2|.|TRBJ2-1|TRBV7-2
TGTGCCAGCAGCTTAGGGCGGGGGGGCCGAAATGAGCAGTTCTTC
CASSLGRGGRNEQFF
>.|few|TRBJ1-5|TRBV20-1
TGCAGTGCTAGAGTAGGGCCGGTGAATAGCAATCAGCCCCAGCATTTT
CSARVGPVNSNQPQHF
>TRBD2|.|TRBJ2-1|TRBV20-1
TGCAGTGCTAGAGATGAGGAACTAGCGGGAAACAATGAGCAGTTCTTC
CSARDEELAGNNEQFF
>.|.|TRBJ1-1|TRBV5-1
TGCGCCAGCAGCTTTTGGGGGCGAGCGCAGAACACTGAAGCTTTCTTT
CASSFWGRAQNTEAFF
>.|.|TRBJ2-7|TRBV27
TGTGCCAGCAGTTTAGTTAGGGATCGCGAGCAGTACTTC
CASSLVRDREQYF
>.|.|TRBJ2-1|TRBV24-1
TGTGCCACCAGTGATGAGGCGTACAATGAGCAGTTCTTC
CATSDEAYNEQFF
>.|once|TRBJ2-5|TRBV20-1
TGCAGTGCTAGACAGATGCGCGGAACCCACCCTGAGACCCAGTACTTC
CSARQMRGTHPETQYF
>.|.|TRBJ1-2|TRBV9
TGTGCCAGCAGCGTAGACGGGACTCCCTATGGCTACACCTTC
CASSVDGTPYGYTF
>.|.|TRBJ1-1|TRBV14
TGTGCCAGCAGTCTCAGTGTGAACACTGAAGCTTTCTTT
CASSLSVNTEAFF
>.|.|TRBJ2-2|TRBV7-2
TGTGCCAGCAGCTTAAGGTCGGGACTCACCGGGGAGCTGTTTTTT
CASSLRSGLTGELFF
>.|.|TRBJ2-7|TRBV7-6
TGTGCCAGCAGCTTTGGGGGGTCCTACGAGCAGTACTTC
CASSFGGSYEQYF
>.|.|TRBJ1-3|TRBV9
TGTGCCAGCAGCGTAGGACAGCCTGGAAACACCATATATTTT
CASSVGQPGNTIYF
>.|.|TRBJ1-2|TRBV12-3/TRBV12-4
TGTGCCAGCAGTTTATGGGGGAAGGATGGGGGATCTGATGGCTACACCTTC
CASSLWGKDGGSDGYTF
>.|.|TRBJ2-7|TRBV6-2/TRBV6-3
TGTGCCAGCATCGGGGGAGCCTACGAGCAGTACTTC
CASIGGAYEQYF
>.|.|TRBJ1-2|TRBV7-9
TGTGCCAGCAGCTCCTTCCAAGGTGCCAGACTTCCATTGCCCTATGGCTACACCTTC
CASSSFQGARLPLPYGYTF
>TRBD2|.|TRBJ2-7|TRBV20-1
TGCAGTGCTAGAAGCTCTAGCGGCTACGAGCAGTACTTC
CSARSSSGYEQYF
>.|.|TRBJ1-1|TRBV6-1
TGTGCCAGCAGTGAGAACTTCCCGCCAAGGGGCAGTGGAGCTTTCTTT
CASSENFPPRGSGAFF
>.|.|TRBJ1-2|TRBV4-3
TGCGCCAGCAGCCAAGATTCGGGCAGCTACTATGGCTACACCTTC
CASSQDSGSYYGYTF
>.|.|TRBJ2-1|TRBV20-1
TGCAGTGCTAGTCACAGTACCTACAATGAGCAGTTCTTC
CSASHSTYNEQFF
>TRBD1|.|TRBJ1-1|TRBV9
TGTGCCAGCAGCCCCCAGCCGGGACAGGAGTTTATGAACACTGAAGCTTTCTTT
CASSPQPGQEFMNTEAFF
>.|.|TRBJ2-7|TRBV14
TGTGCCAGCAGCTTAAGGAGCGATGGGTACGAGCAGTACTTC
CASSLRSDGYEQYF
>TRBD1|.|TRBJ1-3|TRBV20-1
TGCAGTGCCCCTTCGACAGGGGCCGGAAACACCATATATTTT
CSAPSTGAGNTIYF
>.|.|TRBJ2-5|TRBV7-6
TGTGCCAGCAGCTTAGGGGACTCCCTCGGCATAGAGACCCAGTACTTC
CASSLGDSLGIETQYF
>TRBD2|.|TRBJ2-3|TRBV5-1
TGCGCCAGCAGCTTGGCGGTGGTGCTAGCGGGAGGGACAGATACGCAGTATTTT
CASSLAVVLAGGTDTQYF
>TRBD1|once|TRBJ2-3|TRBV9
TGTGCCAGCAGGGGACAGGGTACAGATACGCAGTATTTT
CASRGQGTDTQYF
>.|.|TRBJ2-1|TRBV20-1
TGCAGTGCTAGAGAGTCCTACGCCCATGAGCAGTTCTTC
CSARESYAHEQFF
>.|.|TRBJ1-4|TRBV13
TGTGCCAGCAGTCCGGCGGGGGAGGAAAAACTGTTTTTT
CASSPAGEEKLFF
>.|.|TRBJ1-5|TRBV3-1
TGTGCCAGCAGCCAAGCAGGGGACCTAACTCAGCCCCAGCATTTT
CASSQAGDLTQPQHF
>.|once|TRBJ2-3|TRBV7-8
TGTGCCAGCAGCTCCGGCCTTAGCACAGATACGCAGTATTTT
CASSSGLSTDTQYF
>TRBD1|once|TRBJ1-2|TRBV20-1
TGCAGTGCAAACGACAGGGCTTGTTGTGGCTACACCTTC
CSANDRACCGYTF
>TRBD2|once|TRBJ2-5|TRBV7-9
TGTGCCAGCAGCCTGCACCTAGCGGGAGGGGTTTGGGAGACCCAGTACTTC
CASSLHLAGGVWETQYF
>.|.|TRBJ2-7|TRBV30
TGTGCCTGCTGGCGGGACAGCACCTACGAGCAGTACTTC
CACWRDSTYEQYF
>.|.|TRBJ1-2|TRBV5-4
TGTGCCAGCAGCCCGAGCAGTGTCTATGGCTACACCTTC
CASSPSSVYGYTF
>TRBD2|.|TRBJ2-1|TRBV5-1
TGCGCCAGCAGACACACTAGCGGCAATGAGCAGTTCTTC
CASRHTSGNEQFF
>.|.|TRBJ1-5|TRBV25-1
TGTGCCAGCAGGATGGGGAGGGACGATCAGCCCCAGCATTTT
CASRMGRDDQPQHF
>.|.|TRBJ2-1|TRBV12-2
TGTGCAAGTCGCTTTCGAGGAGGAGAGCAGTTCTTC
CASRFRGGEQFF
>.|.|TRBJ2-7|TRBV29-1
TGCAGCGTCGCACTGGATTCCTACGAGCAGTACTTC
CSVALDSYEQYF
>.|.|TRBJ2-7|TRBV13
TGTGCCAGCAGCCACGGACAGACCTACGAGCAGTACTTC
CASSHGQTYEQYF
>.|.|TRBJ2-1|TRBV12-3/TRBV12-4
TGTGCCAGCAGGTCGACTAGGGAATCCTACAATGAGCAGTTCTTC
CASRSTRESYNEQFF
>.|.|TRBJ1-1|TRBV7-9
TGTGCCAGCAGCTCTCCAGGGAACACTGAAGCTTTCTTT
CASSSPGNTEAFF
>.|.|TRBJ2-1|TRBV6-2/TRBV6-3
TGTGCCAGCAGTTCCTCGGACAATGAGCAGTTCTTC
CASSSSDNEQFF